This T cell receptor beta chain was captured in a study of cytomegalovirus exposure and HLA in healthy donors. Study-level information: Earlier, 117 million unique TCR beta sequences were recovered from approximately 180 million T cells by an analysis. Regarding the study as a whole: As a later analysis revealed, the rate of TCR association differed by HLA locus, with DRB1 most and HLA-C fewest. In an earlier analysis, most TCR beta V segments were productive about 87% or about 30% of the time.

As to this clone: Its antigen is still unknown.

The donors gave bone marrow, and they were healthy. V was pared by 7 bases and J by 3 bases, with 10 bases of the junction left unmatched. The CDR3 sequence is 16 residues long. Germline V lookup: CDR1 LNHDA, CDR2 SQIVND (reference sequence). Primers included in the PCR were 60 Vbeta and 13 Jbeta primers. The repertoire was sequenced with immunoSEQ multiplex PCR; TCRdb's copy has only in-frame clones and lacks some. The sample lists tens of thousands of clones, roughly 79% occurring once. Sequencing was carried out using PBMCs. This clonotype originated in a man aged 50 to 60 in good health and CMV-seronegative. V usage is TRBV19 and J usage is TRBJ2-1; 9 nucleotides align to TRBD2. The chain's CDR3 is CASTNLRGGLYNEQFF. CDR3 nucleotide sequence: TGTGCCAGTACCAATCTGCGGGGGGGCCTCTACAATGAGCAGTTCTTC.